The source of this T cell receptor beta chain is a study of blood T cell repertoires in COVID-19. About the research overall: Samples of COVID-19 (acute and convalescent) were obtained from the United States, Italy and Spain. In each case, the material was cDNA or gDNA derived from T cells, B-cell-depleted T cells, or PBMCs.

V lost 7 bases to trimming and J lost 0 bases, with 4 bases between them. The V gene's germline CDR1 is MDHEN and CDR2 SYDVKM. The CDR3 sequence is 13 residues long. Seattle-derived patients entered the study during active infection and were followed longitudinally. Original methodology: For nucleated cells, counts were estimated from reference gene primer amplification. TCRdb keeps only in-frame clones here, not all; method: immunoSEQ multiplex PCR. D and trimming come from the DNA, and the V and J calls and clone size come from that table. This sample has about 76,000 clones, with roughly 84% found just once.

The chain carries TRBV28 and TRBJ1-6; D is unresolved. This TCR was recovered from a man in his fifties or sixties with COVID-19, enrolled during active disease. The sequencing input was peripheral blood. CDR3: CASTSSYNSPLHF. The CDR3 DNA sequence: TGTGCCAGCACGAGCTCCTATAATTCACCCCTCCACTTT.